These 32 T cell receptor beta chains came from one sample sequenced in a study of cytomegalovirus exposure and HLA in healthy donors (TCRdb year 2017). The library was produced with the immunoSEQ multiplex PCR assay. For the multiplex PCR, a mixture combining 60 forward primers for TCR Vbeta segments and 13 reverse primers for TCR Jbeta segments was used. This immuneACCESS table, as held by TCRdb, lists in-frame sequences with V and J called but not all clones. Of the missing ones, under half trace to an unresolved V gene in checked studies; the others have no known cause. The sample table shows 150,000 or so clones, and around 77% are seen once. Clones ranked in the top ten supply approximately 1.5% of the sample. The sequenced sample was PBMCs. The source is a man aged 35-49 years in good health and CMV-seronegative.

The chain couples TRBV5-1 to TRBJ2-3, with a tentative D call TRBD2 (5 bases). Trimming removed 4 bases from V and 5 bases from J, with 11 bases in between. This CDR3 is 13 amino acids long. Germline V lookup: CDR1 SGHRS, CDR2 YFSETQ. The CDR3 region is CASSAGMGDTQYF. Written as DNA, the CDR3 is TGCGCCAGCAGCGCCGGGATGGGAGATACGCAGTATTTT.

This clone appeared a few times. The chain's CDR3 is CSAAGTGLYTQYF. The CDR3 coding sequence is TGCAGCGCCGCGGGGACAGGGCTTTATACGCAGTATTTT. The J gene is TRBJ2-3, the V gene TRBV29-1; 9 nucleotides align to TRBD1. Losses at the gene ends were 7 bases for V and 7 bases for J; bases not matched to a gene: 9. Germline loops: CDR1 SQVTM, CDR2 ANQGSEA. The CDR3 has 13 residues.

Only a few counts were recorded for this clone. The chain carries TRBV6-1 and TRBJ1-1; 9 bases match TRBD1. The CDR3 extends over 14 amino acids. CDR1 and CDR2 (germline): MNHNS, SASEGT. Germline trimming cut 4 bases from V and 5 bases from J; bases unmatched to any gene: 5. The CDR3 coding sequence is TGTGCCAGCAGTGGATACAGGGGGCATACTGAAGCTTTCTTT. Amino acids: CASSGYRGHTEAFF.

The CDR3 loop is CASSPTGTGGLNTEAFF. CDR3 bases: TGTGCCAGCAGTCCGACCGGGACAGGGGGACTGAACACTGAAGCTTTCTTT. The V and J genes are TRBV27 and TRBJ1-1; 11 bases agree with TRBD1. The CDR3 contains 17 residues. With V trimmed by 5 bases and J by 0 bases, 8 bases remained unmatched. Germline CDR1 is MNHEY and CDR2 is SMNVEV (reference sequence).

The genes are TRBV28 and TRBJ2-5, with 8 bases aligning to TRBD1. There are 12 residues in the CDR3. With 10 bases clipped from V and 9 bases from J, the junction kept 10 bases outside the gene matches. Germline loops: CDR1 MDHEN, CDR2 SYDVKM. The CDR3 reads CATFGTGQPQYF. DNA of the CDR3: TGTGCCACCTTCGGGACAGGACAGCCCCAGTACTTC.

V is TRBV15 and J is TRBJ1-5; the match to TRBD1 covers 7 bases. The CDR3 totals 15 residues. Germline V lookup: CDR1 LNHNV, CDR2 YYDKDF (reference sequence). J gave up 1 base and V 9 bases, and 9 bases lay outside the gene matches. The CDR3 sequence is CATPLRGQSNQPQHF. The CDR3 DNA is TGTGCCACGCCGTTGAGGGGGCAAAGCAATCAGCCCCAGCATTTT.

This chain links TRBV6-1 with TRBJ2-1; 10 positions match TRBD1. The CDR3 spans 14 residues. Germline CDR1 MNHNS, CDR2 SASEGT. J was trimmed by 6 bases and V by 7 bases; bases with no gene match: 6. CDR3 bases: TGTGCCAGCACACGGGACAGGGGTTTCAATGAGCAGTTCTTC. It yields the protein CASTRDRGFNEQFF.

The chain joins TRBV28 to TRBJ1-4; D might be TRBD1 (6 bases). Per the germline V gene, CDR1 is MDHEN and CDR2 is SYDVKM. The CDR3 spans 14 residues. V was pared by 3 bases and J by 8 bases, with 13 bases between. The CDR3 DNA is TGTGCCAGCAGTTTTGCAGGGGTTACCGAAAAACTGTTTTTT. Amino acid sequence: CASSFAGVTEKLFF.

A few counts support this clone. The chain couples TRBV5-1 to TRBJ2-7; weak D call: TRBD1 (6 bases). The ends were cut back, 0 bases at V and 6 bases at J, with 10 bases in the middle. CDR1 and CDR2 (germline): SGHRS, YFSETQ. This CDR3 region has 13 residues. The CDR3: CASSLDRVSEQYF. CDR3 DNA sequence: TGCGCCAGCAGCTTGGACAGGGTTTCCGAGCAGTACTTC.

For this clone: The sample holds other DNA sequences that translate to the same CDR3. V gene TRBV7-8 combines with J gene TRBJ2-7, with TRBD2 identical over 14 bases. Trimming removed 5 bases from V and 2 bases from J; junction bases left unmatched: 2. The germline V gene encodes CDR1 SGHVS and CDR2 FQNEAQ. This CDR3 has 15 amino acids. For the CDR3, the DNA is TGTGCCAGCAGCCCGGGACTAGCGGGAGCCTACGAGCAGTACTTC. It specifies CASSPGLAGAYEQYF.

This chain uses TRBV2 with TRBJ2-2; 14 bases map to TRBD2. The CDR3 is made up of 17 amino acids. Germline assignment: CDR1 SNHLY and CDR2 FYNNEI. Trimming took 6 bases from V and 3 from J; bases not matched to a gene: 6. The CDR3 bases are TGTGCCAGCAGACGACTAGCGGGAGGGCCTTACACCGGGGAGCTGTTTTTT. Amino acids: CASRRLAGGPYTGELFF.

The genes are TRBV19 and TRBJ2-1; 8 bases fit TRBD2. The ends lost 11 bases at V and 10 bases at J; junction bases unmatched: 16. CDR1 and CDR2 (germline): LNHDA, SQIVND (reference sequence). This CDR3 comprises 14 residues. CDR3 coding DNA: TGTGCCTCCTCCAGCCGTGAGCGGGGGAAAGAGCAGTTCTTC. It encodes CASSSRERGKEQFF.

The V and J genes are TRBV2 and TRBJ1-2, with D maybe TRBD1 (6 bases). Germline CDR1 SNHLY, CDR2 FYNNEI. CDR3 length equals 14 residues. Trimming left V 5 bases short and J 2 bases short, with 12 bases between. DNA of the CDR3: TGTGCCAGCAGTCAGGGGCTGGGGAACTATGGCTACACCTTC. Its translation: CASSQGLGNYGYTF.

The CDR3, as DNA: TGCGCCAGCAGCCTTGGGGAGGTCTCCTACAATGAGCAGTTCTTC. Amino acids: CASSLGEVSYNEQFF. V usage is TRBV5-1 and J usage is TRBJ2-1; D is possibly TRBD2 (6 bases). CDR3 length equals 15 residues. Trimming removed 4 bases at V and 0 bases at J, with 11 bases between. Germline loops: CDR1 SGHRS, CDR2 YFSETQ.

This clone was seen only a few times. The rearrangement uses TRBV27 and TRBJ1-5, with 10 bases matching TRBD1. The CDR3 totals 13 residues. Looked up from germline, CDR1 is MNHEY and CDR2 is SMNVEV (reference sequence). V gave up 4 bases and J gave up 7 bases; unmatched junction bases: 1. The CDR3 loop is CASSWDRGQPQHF. In DNA form, the CDR3 reads TGTGCCAGCAGTTGGGACAGGGGACAGCCCCAGCATTTT.

In its sample, this clone was seen once. Germline is not matched at one junction end, which may reflect a read error. The sample carries other DNA sequences with the same CDR3. The V call is TRBV2, the J call TRBJ2-5; no firm D call. CDR3 length: 14 residues. Per germline, CDR1 SNHLY and CDR2 FYNNEI. The CDR3 DNA reads as TGCGCCAGCAGTGCTGGCAGACTCCAAGAGACCCAGTACTTC. It yields the protein CASSAGRLQETQYF.

This clone was counted only a few times. The J gene is TRBJ1-5, the V gene TRBV19; a weak D match, TRBD1 (6 bases). V lost 9 bases and J 5 bases, leaving 20 bases between the germline ends. The CDR3 has 15 amino acids. Germline CDR1 and CDR2: LNHDA and SQIVND (reference sequence). This CDR3 is CASKTGNRADQPQHF. Written as DNA, the CDR3 is TGTGCCAGCAAGACGGGGAACAGGGCCGATCAGCCCCAGCATTTT.

The gene calls are TRBV6-5 and TRBJ2-4; D remains unclear. CDR1 is MNHEY, CDR2 SVGAGI, per germline. The CDR3 totals 14 residues. V lost 0 bases to trimming and J lost 8 bases, with 11 bases between them. The CDR3 spells CASSYSNRFDIQYF. Here the CDR3 DNA reads TGTGCCAGCAGTTACTCGAATCGGTTCGACATTCAGTACTTC.

The chain recombines TRBV5-1 with TRBJ1-5; no definite D call. The CDR3 is 15 residues long. Germline CDR1 and CDR2: SGHRS and YFSETQ. V gave up 0 bases and J gave up 3 bases, with 10 bases separating them. The CDR3 loop reads CASSLEPYDNQPQHF. The CDR3 DNA reads as TGCGCCAGCAGCTTGGAGCCCTACGACAATCAGCCCCAGCATTTT. Together with reference TRBV5-1 and TRBJ1-5, the CDR3 gives the full variable domain: KAGVTQTPRYLIKTRGQQVTLSCSPISGHRSVSWYQQTPGQGLQFLFEYFSETQRNKGNFPGRFSGRQFSNSRSEMNVSTLELGDSALYLCASSLEPYDNQPQHFGDGTRLSIL.

This clone was counted once. This chain uses TRBV5-1 with TRBJ2-7, with 9 bases matching TRBD2. The CDR3 sequence is 14 residues long. V lost 3 bases to trimming and J lost 1 base; unmatched junction nucleotides: 2. CDR1 is SGHRS and CDR2 is YFSETQ in the germline V gene. The CDR3: CASSSTSGSYEQYF. CDR3 coding DNA: TGCGCCAGCAGCTCGACTAGCGGATCCTACGAGCAGTACTTC.

Only a few counts were recorded for this clone. J is TRBJ1-1 and V is TRBV5-1, with TRBD1 identical over 9 bases. This CDR3 is 18 amino acids long. In germline, CDR1 is SGHRS, CDR2 YFSETQ. V was clipped by 0 bases and J by 0 bases; unmatched bases: 9. The DNA for the CDR3 is TGCGCCAGCAGCTTGGCAGGTGGACAGGGGAGAATGAACACTGAAGCTTTCTTT. Amino acids: CASSLAGGQGRMNTEAFF.

This chain connects TRBV19 to TRBJ2-1; D call uncertain. This CDR3 has 15 residues. The V and J ends lost 7 bases and 0 bases respectively, with 13 bases between them. The germline V gene encodes CDR1 LNHDA and CDR2 SQIVND (reference sequence). The CDR3 DNA reads as TGTGCCAGTAATTTTGGTCTGAGCTCCTACAATGAGCAGTTCTTC. This translates into CASNFGLSSYNEQFF.

The rearrangement links TRBV4-1 to TRBJ1-2, with 8 bases fitting TRBD1. The germline gives CDR1 MGHRA, CDR2 YSYEKL. This CDR3 is built from 17 residues. V lost 0 bases and J lost 8; bases outside the gene matches: 14. CDR3 nucleotides: TGCGCCAGCAGCCAAGACGGACTTGGGCAGGGGGCGCGCGGCTACACCTTC. It translates to CASSQDGLGQGARGYTF.

The V gene is TRBV21-1, the J gene TRBJ2-2; the table's D call of TRBD2 was not tested on the DNA. TRBV21-1 is recorded as a pseudogene. CDR3 size: 15 residues. The CDR3 coding sequence is TGTGCCAGCAGCAAGGCTAGCGGGATGGACGGGGAGCTGTTTTTT. Translated, it gives CASSKASGMDGELFF.

This clone was detected only once. The V call is TRBV19, the J call TRBJ1-2; D is unclear. The CDR3 extends over 14 amino acids. V lost 3 bases and J lost 6, with 14 bases in between. The germline V gene has CDR1 LNHDA and CDR2 SQIVND (reference sequence). CDR3 sequence: CASSIRGAENGYTF. Written as DNA, the CDR3 is TGTGCCAGTAGTATCCGGGGAGCTGAGAATGGCTACACCTTC. The full variable domain, completed using reference TRBV19 and TRBJ1-2, is DGGITQSPKYLFRKEGQNVTLSCEQNLNHDAMYWYRQDPGQGLRLIYYSQIVNDFQKGDIAEGYSVSREKKESFPLTVTSAQKNPTAFYLCASSIRGAENGYTFGSGTRLTVV.

The chain has TRBV7-9 and TRBJ1-1; 8 nucleotides align to TRBD1. V lost 5 bases and J lost 2; bases outside the gene matches: 10. From germline, CDR1 is SEHNR and CDR2 FQNEAQ (reference sequence). This CDR3 is 16 amino acids long. The CDR3 spells CASSPYRTGINTEAFF. CDR3 coding DNA: TGTGCCAGCAGCCCGTATCGGACAGGGATAAACACTGAAGCTTTCTTT. The full variable domain, with the rest looked up from reference TRBV7-9 and TRBJ1-1, is DTGVSQNPRHKITKRGQNVTFRCDPISEHNRLYWYRQTLGQGPEFLTYFQNEAQLEKSRLLSDRFSAERPKGSFSTLEIQRTEQGDSAMYLCASSPYRTGINTEAFFGQGTRLTVV.

The chain is built from TRBV7-3 and TRBJ1-1; D not resolved. The CDR3 extends over 13 amino acids. Germline V lookup: CDR1 SGHTA, CDR2 FQGTGA. Trimming took off 4 bases at V and 5 bases at J, with 11 bases between the two ends. The CDR3 sequence is CASSSNVQTEAFF. DNA for the CDR3: TGTGCCAGCAGCTCTAATGTTCAAACTGAAGCTTTCTTT.

This rearrangement joins TRBV28 to TRBJ1-2, with D tentatively TRBD1 (6 bases). Trimming stripped 8 bases from V and 8 bases from J, with 18 bases between. The CDR3 is made up of 13 amino acids. CDR1 is MDHEN and CDR2 is SYDVKM in the germline V gene. The CDR3 sequence: CASLGARGWGYTF. For the CDR3, the DNA is TGTGCCAGCCTGGGGGCCCGAGGATGGGGCTACACCTTC.

The CDR3 is CASSLAWGAGNTIYF. CDR3 DNA sequence: TGTGCCAGCAGCTTAGCGTGGGGAGCTGGAAACACCATATATTTT. This sequence joins TRBV7-2 and TRBJ1-3; D gene uncertain. CDR3 length equals 15 residues. Deletions cut 0 bases from V and 2 bases from J, with 8 bases between. In germline, CDR1 is SGHTA, CDR2 FQGNSA.

This clone was observed a handful of times. This sequence joins TRBV30 and TRBJ1-4; D is uncertain. This CDR3 is built from 11 residues. Between the trimmed V and J ends, which lost 3 bases and 12 bases, there was a span of 11 bases. Germline CDR1 reads GTSNPN; CDR2 reads SVGIG (reference sequence). The CDR3 region is CAWSRMKQLFF. The CDR3 DNA follows: TGTGCCTGGAGCCGAATGAAGCAACTGTTTTTT.

This clone was detected only a few times. The chain combines TRBV6-1 with TRBJ1-2; D is possibly TRBD1 (5 bases). The V end lost 5 bases, the J end lost 3 bases, and 10 bases lay between the germline ends. The CDR3 covers 13 residues. Germline V gives CDR1 MNHNS, CDR2 SASEGT. The CDR3 DNA reads TGTGCCAGCAGTACGACAGTCGACTATGGCTACACCTTC. This encodes CASSTTVDYGYTF.

The table lists this clone with a few counts. The V and J genes are TRBV19 and TRBJ1-1; 8 bases are a match to TRBD1. The V and J ends lost 5 bases and 7 bases, in that order; junction bases with no gene match: 12. CDR1 and CDR2 from the germline V gene are LNHDA and SQIVND (reference sequence). The CDR3 is 15 amino acids. CDR3 sequence reads: CASSSPTGEYGEAFF. Written as DNA, the CDR3 is TGTGCCAGTAGTTCCCCGACAGGGGAGTATGGTGAAGCTTTCTTT.